Following are 13 T cell receptor beta chains from one sample sequenced in a study of cytomegalovirus exposure and HLA in healthy donors. With 60 Vbeta and 13 Jbeta primers, the PCR was carried out. Sequenced by immunoSEQ multiplex PCR; TCRdb stores in-frame clones only, minus some. The data show tens of thousands of clones, roughly two thirds seen once. The sequenced sample consisted of PBMCs. Source of these receptors: a man aged 50 to 59 in good health and CMV-seronegative.

The gene calls are TRBV5-1 and TRBJ1-5, with D maybe TRBD1 (5 bases). The CDR3 length is 13 residues. CDR1 and CDR2 from the germline V gene are SGHRS and YFSETQ. V was shortened by 4 bases and J by 4 bases, with 9 bases between the two germline ends. CDR3 bases: TGCGCCAGCAGCCATGACAGAAATCAGCCCCAGCATTTT. Its translation is CASSHDRNQPQHF.

The genes are TRBV7-3 and TRBJ1-2; 11 bases align to TRBD1. After removal of 5 bases from V and 7 bases from J, the junction contained 6 bases not matched to a gene. The CDR3 runs to 14 residues. The germline gives CDR1 SGHTA, CDR2 FQGTGA. The CDR3 DNA reads TGTGCCAGCAGCCCCGGACAGGGGGCGCCTGGCTACACCTTC. This translates into CASSPGQGAPGYTF.

This chain links TRBV5-1 with TRBJ2-2; TRBD1 aligns across 8 bases. CDR1 and CDR2 from the germline V gene are SGHRS and YFSETQ. Trimming removed 5 bases from V and 5 bases from J; junction bases left unmatched: 17. The CDR3 is made up of 18 amino acids. The CDR3 DNA is TGCGCCAGCAGGCATCTTCTTCGTCGGACAGGGAAAACCGGGGAGCTGTTTTTT. It encodes CASRHLLRRTGKTGELFF.

The chain links TRBV19 to TRBJ2-1, with TRBD1 matching 9 bases. With V trimmed by 3 bases and J by 6 bases, 9 bases remained unmatched. Looked up from germline, CDR1 is LNHDA and CDR2 is SQIVND (reference sequence). The CDR3 contains 16 residues. This CDR3 is CASSIRGQGLGNEQFF. As DNA, the CDR3 is TGTGCCAGTAGTATCCGGGGACAGGGATTAGGCAATGAGCAGTTCTTC.

This chain joins TRBV12-5 and TRBJ2-7; a weak D match, TRBD1 (6 bases). The CDR3 totals 14 residues. V gave up 4 bases and J gave up 6 bases, with 16 bases separating them. In germline, CDR1 is LGHNT, CDR2 FRNRAP. This CDR3 reads CASGSSTYRVEQYF. The CDR3 coding sequence is TGTGCTAGTGGTTCCTCCACCTACAGGGTCGAGCAGTACTTC.

The chain links TRBV5-6 to TRBJ1-4; TRBD1 matches 11 bases. V lost 2 bases to trimming and J lost 8 bases; unmatched junction nucleotides: 8. In germline, CDR1 is SGHDT, CDR2 YYEEEE. CDR3 size: 16 residues. The DNA for the CDR3 is TGTGCCAGCAGCTTCACTGGACAGGGGGCTTGGGAAAAACTGTTTTTT. Amino acid sequence: CASSFTGQGAWEKLFF.

The rearrangement links TRBV6-5 to TRBJ2-3; perhaps TRBD1 as D (6 bases). This CDR3 comprises 14 residues. V was pared by 5 bases and J by 2 bases, with 11 bases between. CDR1 is MNHEY and CDR2 is SVGAGI in the germline V gene. CDR3 DNA: TGTGCCAGCAGTCGAAGACAGGCCACAGATACGCAGTATTTT. It yields the protein CASSRRQATDTQYF.

The rearrangement joins TRBV14 to TRBJ2-7; D perhaps matches TRBD1 (5 bases). The CDR3 has 15 residues. From germline, CDR1 is SGHDN and CDR2 FVKESK. The V and J ends lost 3 bases and 0 bases respectively, with 12 bases between them. The CDR3 reads CASSHPRESSYEQYF. CDR3 coding DNA: TGTGCCAGCAGCCACCCCAGGGAAAGCTCCTACGAGCAGTACTTC.

V gene TRBV2 combines with J gene TRBJ2-3; D is ambiguous. This CDR3 spans 17 amino acids. Germline values: CDR1 SNHLY, CDR2 FYNNEI. Trimming stripped 6 bases from V and 4 bases from J, with 23 bases between. The CDR3 DNA reads TGTGCCAGCAGATCCCTCCGGCAGGTATTGTATCCAGATACGCAGTATTTT. Its translation is CASRSLRQVLYPDTQYF.

V is TRBV5-4 and J is TRBJ2-3, with TRBD1 as a possible D gene (6 bases). V was trimmed by 4 bases and J by 0 bases, leaving 9 bases between them. The CDR3 spans 14 residues. Germline V CDR1 and CDR2: SGHNT, YYREEE (reference sequence). CDR3 protein: CASSQGSSTDTQYF. As DNA, the CDR3 is TGTGCCAGCAGCCAGGGGTCGAGCACAGATACGCAGTATTTT.

A remark on this clone: The same CDR3 also results from other DNA sequences found in this sample. V usage is TRBV27 and J usage is TRBJ1-5; tentatively, D is TRBD1 (6 bases). V dropped 5 bases and J dropped 0 bases, with 8 bases sitting between them. The CDR3 totals 14 residues. Germline V lookup: CDR1 MNHEY, CDR2 SMNVEV (reference sequence). The CDR3 protein is CASSHRDSNQPQHF. CDR3 in DNA: TGTGCCAGCAGTCACAGGGATAGCAATCAGCCCCAGCATTTT.

The chain uses TRBV6-1 and TRBJ2-1, with 7 nucleotides matching TRBD2. V was clipped by 7 bases and J by 8 bases; unmatched bases: 5. Germline V CDR1 and CDR2: MNHNS, SASEGT. The CDR3 loop spans 12 amino acids. DNA for the CDR3: TGTGCCAGCAACGGACGGGGGGATGAGCAGTTCTTC. Translation: CASNGRGDEQFF.

The chain uses TRBV2 and TRBJ2-2, with D unresolved. There are 10 residues in the CDR3. Looked up from germline, CDR1 is SNHLY and CDR2 is FYNNEI. Between the trimmed V and J ends, which lost 8 bases and 8 bases, there was a span of 6 bases. CDR3 loop: CASFAGELFF. The CDR3 coding sequence is TGTGCCAGCTTCGCGGGGGAGCTGTTTTTT.